The 15 T cell receptor beta chains reported below all come from one sample, sequenced in a study of cytotoxic CD8 clonotypes in ibrutinib-treated CLL. Produced via immunoSEQ multiplex PCR; TCRdb's table is partial and in-frame only. The table shows some 200,000 clones, with 72% occurring only once. The material was PBMCs, obtained after 24 months of ibrutinib treatment. The receptor set was obtained from a human donor with chronic lymphocytic leukemia.

This chain uses TRBV19 with TRBJ1-5, with TRBD1 identical over 10 bases. V lost 9 bases, J lost 1 base, and 3 bases stayed unmatched. Germline CDR1 and CDR2: LNHDA and SQIVND (reference sequence). The CDR3 sequence is 14 residues long. CDR3 nucleotides: TGTGCCAGCGCGGACAGGGGGAGCAATCAGCCCCAGCATTTT. It specifies CASADRGSNQPQHF.

The chain links TRBV15 to TRBJ2-7, with TRBD2 as a possible D gene (5 bases). The CDR3 length is 15 residues. The V gene's germline CDR1 is LNHNV and CDR2 YYDKDF (reference sequence). V lost 6 bases, J lost 1 base, and 16 bases lay in between. The CDR3 DNA sequence: TGTGCCACCAGTTTGTCCCGGGAACTTTCCTACGAGCAGTACTTC. Translation: CATSLSRELSYEQYF.

This chain connects TRBV9 to TRBJ2-7, with D perhaps matching TRBD2 (5 bases). V gave up 0 bases and J gave up 1 base, with 17 bases separating them. The CDR3 is 17 residues long. CDR1 is SGDLS, CDR2 YYNGEE, per germline. The CDR3 spells CASSVADIPGGSYEQYF. For the CDR3, the DNA is TGTGCCAGCAGCGTAGCTGATATACCCGGAGGTTCCTACGAGCAGTACTTC.

This sequence joins TRBV29-1 and TRBJ2-2; unclear D gene. The germline V gene has CDR1 SQVTM and CDR2 ANQGSEA. Trimming cost V 7 bases and J 1 base, with 16 bases left between them. The CDR3 spans 15 residues. DNA for the CDR3: TGCAGCGCCGAGGACGGGTATGAGAACACCGGGGAGCTGTTTTTT. Translation: CSAEDGYENTGELFF.

The V call is TRBV20-1, the J call TRBJ2-7; tentatively, D is TRBD1 or TRBD2 (5 bases each). The CDR3 covers 11 residues. Per the germline V gene, CDR1 is DFQATT and CDR2 is SNEGSKA (reference sequence). The CDR3 spells CSGAFSYEQYF. The CDR3 bases are TGCAGCGGGGCCTTCTCCTACGAGCAGTACTTC.

The V call is TRBV7-2, the J call TRBJ2-7; 8 bases agree with TRBD1. Unmatched junction bases numbered 21, after V lost 5 bases and J lost 3 bases. CDR1 is SGHTA, CDR2 FQGNSA, per germline. The CDR3 is 19 residues long. The CDR3 nucleotides are TGTGCCAGCAGCCAAGAGTGGACGACAGGGGCCAGACCGAACTACGAGCAGTACTTC. This sequence encodes CASSQEWTTGARPNYEQYF.

This chain links TRBV6-6 with TRBJ2-7; possibly TRBD1 or TRBD2 for D (6 bases each). V was cut by 5 bases and J by 6 bases, with 11 bases left in between. Germline V gives CDR1 MNHNY, CDR2 SVGAGI (reference sequence). This CDR3 spans 12 amino acids. CDR3 DNA sequence: TGTGCCAGCAGTGACCCGGGGGCCGAGCAGTACTTC. This codes for CASSDPGAEQYF.

The genes are TRBV5-6 and TRBJ1-1; 9 nucleotides match TRBD1. The CDR3 loop spans 16 amino acids. The V and J ends lost 4 bases and 1 base, in that order; junction bases with no gene match: 8. Germline-derived CDR1 and CDR2 are SGHDT and YYEEEE. The CDR3 sequence is CASSPGTGNRNTEAFF. CDR3 coding DNA: TGTGCCAGCAGCCCCGGGACAGGGAACCGGAACACTGAAGCTTTCTTT.

The chain couples TRBV6-7 to TRBJ2-7, with 7 bases identical to TRBD2. TRBV6-7 is designated an ORF whose function remains uncertain. The CDR3 totals 15 residues. Germline trimming cut 2 bases from V and 5 bases from J; bases unmatched to any gene: 9. CDR3 residues: CASSYGDYSEDEQYF. Here the CDR3 DNA reads TGTGCCAGCAGTTACGGGGACTATAGCGAAGACGAGCAGTACTTC.

This rearrangement joins TRBV27 to TRBJ1-4; D might be TRBD1 (5 bases). The V end was cut by 5 bases, the J end by 8 bases, with 15 bases between. The germline V gene encodes CDR1 MNHEY and CDR2 SMNVEV (reference sequence). This CDR3 region has 14 residues. In DNA, the CDR3 is TGTGCCAGCAGTCCCAATAAGCGGGGCGAAAAACTGTTTTTT. Its translation is CASSPNKRGEKLFF.

This clone has a handful of counts. The chain uses TRBV7-8 and TRBJ2-2; 9 bases are a match to TRBD1. V was clipped by 5 bases and J by 6 bases; unmatched bases: 10. This CDR3 has 16 residues. Germline V CDR1 and CDR2: SGHVS, FQNEAQ. CDR3 loop: CASSPLPGTGSGELFF. In DNA, the CDR3 is TGTGCCAGCAGCCCATTACCGGGGACAGGGTCCGGGGAGCTGTTTTTT.

The sample holds a few counts of this clone. V is TRBV7-2 and J is TRBJ2-7, with 10 bases fitting TRBD2. The CDR3 runs to 15 residues. Per the germline V gene, CDR1 is SGHTA and CDR2 is FQGNSA. V dropped 3 bases and J dropped 6; count of bases not matched to a gene: 8. The chain's CDR3 is CASSFSGRASVEQYF. The CDR3 DNA is TGTGCCAGCAGCTTCAGCGGGAGGGCCTCCGTCGAGCAGTACTTC.

This clone was recorded a few times. The chain couples TRBV4-2 to TRBJ2-7; 12 nucleotides agree with TRBD2. Per the germline V gene, CDR1 is LGHNA and CDR2 is YNFKEQ. This CDR3 spans 16 amino acids. V dropped 3 bases and J dropped 3; count of bases not matched to a gene: 6. CDR3 in amino acids: CASSQGLLAGGYEQYF. The CDR3 region has the DNA TGTGCCAGCAGCCAGGGGTTACTAGCGGGAGGCTACGAGCAGTACTTC.

The V and J genes are TRBV5-6 and TRBJ1-1; 10 nucleotides line up with TRBD1. Germline V gives CDR1 SGHDT, CDR2 YYEEEE. The ends lost 6 bases at V and 4 bases at J; junction bases unmatched: 6. This CDR3 has 14 residues. The CDR3 nucleotides are TGTGCCAGCACCGTGACAGGGGGCGGCACTGAAGCTTTCTTT. This gives the protein CASTVTGGGTEAFF.

This clone has just a few counts. The CDR3 spells CASLKGQNLYGYTF. CDR3 coding DNA: TGTGCCAGCCTTAAAGGACAGAACCTCTATGGCTACACCTTC. The rearrangement links TRBV28 to TRBJ1-2; TRBD1 might be the D (6 bases). The CDR3 consists of 14 residues. Per the germline V gene, CDR1 is MDHEN and CDR2 is SYDVKM. Trimming removed 8 bases from V and 4 bases from J, with 17 bases in between.